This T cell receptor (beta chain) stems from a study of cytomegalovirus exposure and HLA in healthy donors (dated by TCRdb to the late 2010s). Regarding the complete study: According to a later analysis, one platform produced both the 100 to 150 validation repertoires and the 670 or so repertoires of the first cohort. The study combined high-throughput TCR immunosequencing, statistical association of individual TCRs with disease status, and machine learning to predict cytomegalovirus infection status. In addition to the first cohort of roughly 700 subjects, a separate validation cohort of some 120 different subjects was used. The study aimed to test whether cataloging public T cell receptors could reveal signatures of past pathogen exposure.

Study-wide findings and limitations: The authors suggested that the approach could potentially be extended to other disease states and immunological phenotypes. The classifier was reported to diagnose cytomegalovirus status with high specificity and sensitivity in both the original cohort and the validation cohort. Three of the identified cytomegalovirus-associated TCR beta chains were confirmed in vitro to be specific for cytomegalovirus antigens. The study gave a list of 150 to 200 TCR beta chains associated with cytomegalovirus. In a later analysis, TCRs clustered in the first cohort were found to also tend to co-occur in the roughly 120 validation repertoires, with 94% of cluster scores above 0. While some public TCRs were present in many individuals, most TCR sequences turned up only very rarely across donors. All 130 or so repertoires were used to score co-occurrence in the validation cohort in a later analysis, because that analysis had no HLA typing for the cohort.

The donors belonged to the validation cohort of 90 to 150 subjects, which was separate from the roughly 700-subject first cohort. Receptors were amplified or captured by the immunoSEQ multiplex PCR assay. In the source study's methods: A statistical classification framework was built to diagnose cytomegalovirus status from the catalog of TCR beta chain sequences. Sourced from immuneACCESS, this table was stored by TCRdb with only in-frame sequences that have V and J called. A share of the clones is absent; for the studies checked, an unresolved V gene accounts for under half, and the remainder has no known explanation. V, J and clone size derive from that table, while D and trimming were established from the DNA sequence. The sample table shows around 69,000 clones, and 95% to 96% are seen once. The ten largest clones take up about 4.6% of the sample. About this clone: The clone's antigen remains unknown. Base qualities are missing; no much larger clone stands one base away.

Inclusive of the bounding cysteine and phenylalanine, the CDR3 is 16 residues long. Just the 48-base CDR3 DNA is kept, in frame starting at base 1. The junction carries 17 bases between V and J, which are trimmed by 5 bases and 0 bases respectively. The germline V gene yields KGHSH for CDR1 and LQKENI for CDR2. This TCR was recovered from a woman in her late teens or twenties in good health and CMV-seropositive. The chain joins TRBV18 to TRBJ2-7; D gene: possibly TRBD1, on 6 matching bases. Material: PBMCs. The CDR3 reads CASSKFTGTSSYEQYF. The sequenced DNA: TGTGCCAGCTCAAAGTTCACAGGGACGAGCTCCTACGAGCAGTACTTC. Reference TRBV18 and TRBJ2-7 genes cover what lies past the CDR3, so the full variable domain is NAGVMQNPRHLVRRRGQEARLRCSPMKGHSHVYWYRQLPEEGLKFMVYLQKENIIDESGMPKERFSAEFPKEGPSILRIQQVVRGDSAAYFCASSKFTGTSSYEQYFGPGTRLTVT.